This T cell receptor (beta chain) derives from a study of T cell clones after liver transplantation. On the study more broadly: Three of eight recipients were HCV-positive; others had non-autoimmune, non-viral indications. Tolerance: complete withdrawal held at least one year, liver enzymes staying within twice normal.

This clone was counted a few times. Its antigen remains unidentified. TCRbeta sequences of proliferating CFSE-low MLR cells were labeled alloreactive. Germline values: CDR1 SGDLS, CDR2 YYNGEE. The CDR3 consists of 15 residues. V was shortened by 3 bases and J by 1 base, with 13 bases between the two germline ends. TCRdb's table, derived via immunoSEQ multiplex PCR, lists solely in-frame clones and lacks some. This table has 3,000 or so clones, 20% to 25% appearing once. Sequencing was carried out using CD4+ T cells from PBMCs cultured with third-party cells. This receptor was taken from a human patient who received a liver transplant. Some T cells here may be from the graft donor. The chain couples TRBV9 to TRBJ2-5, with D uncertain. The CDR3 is CASSGTPTFQETQYF. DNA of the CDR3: TGTGCCAGCAGCGGCACACCGACATTCCAAGAGACCCAGTACTTC. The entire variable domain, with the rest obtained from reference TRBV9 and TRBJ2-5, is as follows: DSGVTQTPKHLITATGQRVTLRCSPRSGDLSVYWYQQSLDQGLQFLIQYYNGEERAKGNILERFSAQQFPDLHSELNLSSLELGDSALYFCASSGTPTFQETQYFGPGTRLLVL.